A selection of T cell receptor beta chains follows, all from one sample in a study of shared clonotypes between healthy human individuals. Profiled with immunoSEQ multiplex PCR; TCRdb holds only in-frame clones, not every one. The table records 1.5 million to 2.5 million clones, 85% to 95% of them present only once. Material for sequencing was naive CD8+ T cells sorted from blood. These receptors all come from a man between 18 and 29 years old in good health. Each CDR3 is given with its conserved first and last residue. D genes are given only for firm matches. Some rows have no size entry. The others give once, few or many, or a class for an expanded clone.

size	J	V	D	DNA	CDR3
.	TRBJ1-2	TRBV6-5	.	TGTGCCAGCAGTTACTCCGAGGGTCCCCTTGGCTACACCTTC	CASSYSEGPLGYTF
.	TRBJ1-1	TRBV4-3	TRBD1	TGCGCCAGCAGCCAGGGACAGTTGAACACTGAAGCTTTCTTT	CASSQGQLNTEAFF
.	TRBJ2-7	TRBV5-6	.	TGTGCCAGCAGTTGGGCCAGCTCCTACGAGCAGTACTTC	CASSWASSYEQYF
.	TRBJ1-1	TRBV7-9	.	TGTGCCAGCAGCTCTGATGTGGGGGAAGCTTTCTTT	CASSSDVGEAFF
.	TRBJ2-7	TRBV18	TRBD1	TGTGCCAGCTCACTTCCGGGACAGGGCTACGAGCAGTACTTC	CASSLPGQGYEQYF
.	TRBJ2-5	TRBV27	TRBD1	TGTGCCAGCAGTGCCGGGACAGGGATGGGGACCCAGTACTTC	CASSAGTGMGTQYF
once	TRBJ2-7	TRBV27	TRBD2	TGTGCCAGCTGGAGCGGGGACTCCTACGAGCAGTACTTC	CASWSGDSYEQYF
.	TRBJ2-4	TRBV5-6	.	TGTGCCAGCAGTGAACTGGGCGGAAACATTCAGTACTTC	CASSELGGNIQYF
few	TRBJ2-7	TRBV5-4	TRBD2	TGTGCCAGCAGCCCGGGAGGCTACGAGCAGTACTTC	CASSPGGYEQYF
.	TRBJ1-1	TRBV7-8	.	TGTGCCAGCAGCCGCTTGGTGGGATCGGGCACTGAAGCTTTCTTT	CASSRLVGSGTEAFF
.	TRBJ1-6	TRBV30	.	TGTGCCTGGAGCCCTTACTTAGGGTATAATTCTCCCCTCCACTTT	CAWSPYLGYNSPLHF
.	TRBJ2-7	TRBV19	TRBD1	TGTGCCAGTAGCCCCACAGGGGGCAACGCCTACGAGCAGTACTTC	CASSPTGGNAYEQYF
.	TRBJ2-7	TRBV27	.	TGTGCCAGCAGTTTAAGACAGACCTACGAGCAGTACTTC	CASSLRQTYEQYF
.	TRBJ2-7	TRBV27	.	TGTGCCAGCAGTTATGGGGCGGTGTCCTACGAGCAGTACTTC	CASSYGAVSYEQYF
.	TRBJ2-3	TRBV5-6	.	TGTGCCAGCAGCTTGTCTAGGAATCCGAGCACAGATACGCAGTATTTT	CASSLSRNPSTDTQYF
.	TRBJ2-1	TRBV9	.	TGTGCCAGCAGCGTAGTTGGGGACAATGAGCAGTTCTTC	CASSVVGDNEQFF
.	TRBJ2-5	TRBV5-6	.	TGTGCCAGCAGCTTGGATCTAATGCAGGCCCTAGAGACCCAGTACTTC	CASSLDLMQALETQYF
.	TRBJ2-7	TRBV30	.	TGTGCCTGGAGTCCAGGGAACGAGCAGTACTTC	CAWSPGNEQYF
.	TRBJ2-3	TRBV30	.	TGTGCCTGGCTTGAGGGAAGAGGCACAGATACGCAGTATTTT	CAWLEGRGTDTQYF
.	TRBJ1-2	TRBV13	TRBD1	TGTGCCAGCAGCTCCGGGACAGAGCCTTACGGCTACACCTTC	CASSSGTEPYGYTF
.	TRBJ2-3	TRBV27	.	TGTGCCAGCAGTCCCCCGCAGGGTACGCAGTATTTT	CASSPPQGTQYF
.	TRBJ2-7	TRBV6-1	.	TGTGCCAGCAGTGAAGAGGGCTACTCCTACGAGCAGTACTTC	CASSEEGYSYEQYF
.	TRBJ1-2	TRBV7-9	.	TGTGCCAGCAGCTCGTCAGAGTACACGCAAGCTAACTATGGCTACACCTTC	CASSSSEYTQANYGYTF
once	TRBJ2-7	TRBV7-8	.	TGTGCCAGCAGCTTTACTCCGACAGGATTACTATACGAGCAGTACTTC	CASSFTPTGLLYEQYF
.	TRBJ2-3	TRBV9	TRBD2	TGTGCCAGCAGCGACTCAGCGGGGCGCACAGATACGCAGTATTTT	CASSDSAGRTDTQYF
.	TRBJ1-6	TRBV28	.	TGTGCCAGCAGTTTAGCGCCAGTTAATTCACCCCTCCACTTT	CASSLAPVNSPLHF
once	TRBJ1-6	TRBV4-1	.	TGCGCCAGCAGCCAAGCGGAGGGATACTCACCCCTCCACTTT	CASSQAEGYSPLHF
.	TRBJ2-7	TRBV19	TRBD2	TGTGCCAGTAGCCCGGCTAGCGGAAAAACTCGGGACGAGCAGTACTTC	CASSPASGKTRDEQYF
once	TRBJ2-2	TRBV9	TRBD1	TGTGCCAGCAGCGAACAGGGGACCGGGGAGCTGTTTTTT	CASSEQGTGELFF
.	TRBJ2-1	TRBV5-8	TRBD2	TGTGCCAGCAGCTTGGATACTAGCGGGACGTACAATGAGCAGTTCTTC	CASSLDTSGTYNEQFF
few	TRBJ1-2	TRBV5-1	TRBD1	TGCGCCAGCAGACAGACAGGGGGCTATGGCTACACCTTC	CASRQTGGYGYTF
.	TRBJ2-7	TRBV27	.	TGTGCCAGCAGTTTATCCGTCGGGGACTTCACCTACGAGCAGTACTTC	CASSLSVGDFTYEQYF
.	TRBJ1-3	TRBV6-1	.	TGTGCCAGCAGTGTTATGAGGGGCGCCTCTGGAAACACCATATATTTT	CASSVMRGASGNTIYF
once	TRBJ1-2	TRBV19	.	TGTGCCAGTAGTATAGATCTGGAGGAAAACTATGGCTACACCTTC	CASSIDLEENYGYTF
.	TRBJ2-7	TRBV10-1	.	TGCGCCAGCAGGAGGGACACCCCCTACGAGCAGTACTTC	CASRRDTPYEQYF
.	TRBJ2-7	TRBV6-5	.	TGTGCCAGCAGTTACTCGTCCGGGGAAAGCTCCTACGAGCAGTACTTC	CASSYSSGESSYEQYF
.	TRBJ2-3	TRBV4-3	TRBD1	TGCGCCAGCAGCCAGACAGGGCCAGATACGCAGTATTTT	CASSQTGPDTQYF
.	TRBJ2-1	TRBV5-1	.	TGCGCCAGCAGCTTGGGGGGGATTAATGAGCAGTTCTTC	CASSLGGINEQFF
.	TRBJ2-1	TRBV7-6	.	TGTGCCAGCAGCCCCCGAGGGGACTCCTACAATGAGCAGTTCTTC	CASSPRGDSYNEQFF
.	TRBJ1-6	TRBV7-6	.	TGTGCCAGCAGCTTAGAAGGGACCCAGAATTCACCCCTCCACTTT	CASSLEGTQNSPLHF
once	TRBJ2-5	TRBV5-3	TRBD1	TGTGCCAGAAGCATACCAAAAGGGGGCGAGGGAGAGACCCAGTACTTC	CARSIPKGGEGETQYF